This T cell receptor (beta chain) was sequenced during a study of shared clonotypes between healthy human individuals. CD4+ cells underwent separation, giving CD45RA+ naive and CD45RA-negative memory subsets. Original handling: ImmunoSEQ sequences covered only the junction and lacked quality scores; filtering therefore differed. Sequencing was performed with immunoSEQ multiplex PCR; in TCRdb, only in-frame clones are kept and a portion is missing. The DNA gave D and trimming, while V, J and clone size come from that table. The sample consists of over a million clones, 97% to 99% of them appearing once. There are 16 residues in the CDR3. V shed 3 bases and J shed 4 bases, with 14 bases lying between them. CDR1 and CDR2 from the germline V gene are SGDLS and YYNGEE.

The sequence was collected from a man aged 25 to 40 in good health. The sequenced sample consisted of naive CD4+ T cells sorted from blood. Subset specified: CD45RA+ positively selected. The chain combines TRBV9 with TRBJ2-6, with unresolved D. CDR3 in amino acids: CASSGRSPLGANVLTF. The CDR3 coding sequence is TGTGCCAGCAGCGGACGCAGCCCTCTCGGGGCCAACGTCCTGACTTTC.